This T cell receptor (beta chain) derives from a study of early T cells in non-severe SARS-CoV-2 infection. Overall study: Unsorted whole-blood RNA was sequenced in bulk, leaving chains unpaired. Findings and caveats of the study: Using VDJdb, the matching emphasized anti-spike CD8 responses while missing private and CD4 specificities.

By share of the sample, this clonotype is medium-sized. The target antigen is unknown. The V gene's germline CDR1 is SQVTM and CDR2 ANQGSEA. This CDR3 is 15 amino acids long. V was cut by 3 bases and J by 2 bases, with 14 bases left in between. Individual cDNA molecules received unique molecular identifiers. TCRdb fed the 5' RACE reads into MiXCR, producing one record per CDR3 protein. The table lists about 58,000 distinct CDR3 sequences, about 8% of them singletons, with 3% to 4% in the top ten. The sequencing input was whole blood. The sequence was obtained from an adult who was a healthcare worker with PCR-confirmed SARS-CoV-2 infection or an uninfected control (not recorded which). The genes are TRBV29-1 and TRBJ2-1; maybe TRBD2 (5 bases). CDR3 sequence reads: CSVDEGGGPYNEQFF. CDR3 bases: TGCAGCGTTGACGAAGGAGGTGGGCCCTACAATGAGCAGTTCTTC.